Listed here is a single TCR beta chain. This sample is part of a study of beta chain features in type 1 diabetes. The V and J ends lost 5 bases and 10 bases respectively, with 9 bases between them. The CDR3 covers 11 residues. Germline V gene data show CDR1 as SNHLY and CDR2 as FYNNEI. Reverse transcription of all isolated RNA meant that expressed TCRB transcripts were sequenced. Here immunoSEQ multiplex PCR was the method, and the copy in TCRdb shows in-frame clones only, minus some. The sample holds some 500,000 clones, 11% seen once. Sequenced material: naive CD4+ T cells from blood. This chain connects TRBV2 to TRBJ2-1, with D unclear. The TCR was taken from a young woman in good health. The CDR3 sequence: CASSPYEEQFF. CDR3 nucleotide sequence: TGTGCCAGCAGTCCTTATGAGGAGCAGTTCTTC.